Listed here is a single T cell receptor beta chain. The sample comes from a study of blood T cell repertoires in COVID-19. The V segment lost 5 bases and the J segment 3 bases; nucleotides outside the gene matches: 3. CDR3 length: 13 amino acids. Clones were read by immunoSEQ multiplex PCR, and TCRdb kept only the in-frame ones, dropping some. The sample comprises under 300,000 clones, roughly 85% of which are singletons, and less than 2.5% rests with the top ten. The chain has TRBV12-3 or TRBV12-4 and TRBJ1-2; the match to TRBD1 covers 7 bases. The origin of this receptor is a woman in her forties or fifties who had recovered from COVID-19. The sample was PBMCs or T cells enriched from blood (not recorded which). The CDR3 bases are TGTGCCAGCAGTCCAGGGGGTGACTATGGCTACACCTTC. Protein sequence: CASSPGGDYGYTF.